This T cell receptor (beta chain) was sequenced in a study of T cell responses to AZD1222 COVID-19 vaccine. Notes on the study in general: Donors were largely white British and mainly female; clonal diversity was possibly underestimated.

Turning to this clone: The antigen is unknown.

Produced via immunoSEQ multiplex PCR; TCRdb's table is partial and in-frame only. The sample shows approximately 100,000 clones, 90% of them seen only once. The CDR3 runs 14 residues. Germline CDR1 MDHEN, CDR2 SYDVKM. Germline trimming cut 3 bases from V and 7 bases from J; bases unmatched to any gene: 5. This receptor was identified in an adult in good health. The specimen was peripheral blood, collected on day 0 of AZD1222 vaccination. The chain carries TRBV28 and TRBJ1-2; 10 bases agree with TRBD1. The CDR3 loop reads CASSFQDRGGGYTF. The CDR3 DNA sequence: TGTGCCAGCAGTTTCCAGGACAGGGGGGGTGGCTACACCTTC.